Following are 30 T cell receptor beta chains from one sample sequenced in a study of T cell changes during pregnancy in multiple sclerosis. Using immunoSEQ multiplex PCR, the repertoire was profiled, and TCRdb retains in-frame clones only, with some absent. The sample yields about 33,000 clones, about 90% seen once. This sample comprised CD4+ T cells from peripheral blood mononuclear cells, obtained in the third trimester of pregnancy. Receptor source: a female donor in good health, enrolled as a control in a pregnancy study.

In this sample, this clone turned up once. The chain links TRBV5-1 to TRBJ2-2, with D possibly being TRBD1 (5 bases). V lost 2 bases and J lost 0, with 8 bases in between. The CDR3 consists of 15 residues. Germline V CDR1 and CDR2: SGHRS, YFSETQ. The CDR3 bases are TGCGCCAGCAGCTTCGGACACTCGAACACCGGGGAGCTGTTTTTT. Amino acids: CASSFGHSNTGELFF.

This clone has a handful of counts. The chain has TRBV16 and TRBJ1-5; weak D call: TRBD1 (5 bases). V was clipped by 4 bases and J by 1 base, with 20 bases between them. The CDR3 loop spans 18 amino acids. Germline V gives CDR1 KGHSY, CDR2 FQNENV. This chain's CDR3 is CASSPARGRSSSNQPQHF. CDR3 nucleotide sequence: TGTGCCAGCAGCCCCGCCCGGGGGAGGTCCTCGAGCAATCAGCCCCAGCATTTT.

The chain is built from TRBV9 and TRBJ2-7, with 11 bases fitting TRBD2. The germline V gene encodes CDR1 SGDLS and CDR2 YYNGEE. The CDR3 has 16 residues. The V segment lost 8 bases and the J segment 6 bases; nucleotides outside the gene matches: 16. The CDR3 is CAREEELAGEGLEQYF. The CDR3 DNA reads TGTGCCAGAGAGGAGGAACTAGCGGGAGAGGGTCTCGAGCAGTACTTC.

The genes are TRBV19 and TRBJ1-3, with TRBD1 identical over 8 bases. This CDR3 spans 15 amino acids. V was clipped by 5 bases and J by 2 bases; unmatched bases: 5. The germline V gene has CDR1 LNHDA and CDR2 SQIVND (reference sequence). The DNA for the CDR3 is TGTGCCAGTAGTGAACCGGGACAGGCTGGAAACACCATATATTTT. This gives the protein CASSEPGQAGNTIYF.

The chain carries TRBV7-2 and TRBJ2-1; TRBD1 aligns across 9 bases. The germline gives CDR1 SGHTA, CDR2 FQGNSA. The trim removed 4 bases at V and 6 bases at J, leaving 10 bases unmatched. The CDR3 sequence is 16 residues long. The CDR3 loop reads CASSSHRDRVVNEQFF. The CDR3 coding sequence is TGTGCCAGCAGCTCCCACCGGGACAGGGTAGTCAATGAGCAGTTCTTC. The variable domain in full, completed from reference TRBV7-2 and TRBJ2-1, reads GAGVSQSPSNKVTEKGKDVELRCDPISGHTALYWYRQSLGQGLEFLIYFQGNSAPDKSGLPSDRFSAERTGGSVSTLTIQRTQQEDSAVYLCASSSHRDRVVNEQFFGPGTRLTVL.

Remarks on this clone: Additional DNA sequences in this sample encode the identical CDR3. The genes are TRBV19 and TRBJ1-5; 8 positions agree with TRBD1. Germline CDR1 LNHDA, CDR2 SQIVND (reference sequence). J lost 2 bases, V lost 3 bases, and 6 bases had no gene match. CDR3 length equals 16 residues. This chain's CDR3 is CASSIRGRSGNQPQHF. In nucleotides, the CDR3 is TGTGCCAGTAGTATCAGGGGGCGGAGTGGCAATCAGCCCCAGCATTTT.

The genes are TRBV5-8 and TRBJ2-5; D is possibly TRBD1 (6 bases). Trimming left V 9 bases short and J 5 bases short, with 17 bases between. The CDR3 has 13 amino acids. Per the germline V gene, CDR1 is SGHTS and CDR2 is YDEGEE. CDR3 DNA sequence: TGTGCCACATGCCCGGGACAAGCGGAGACCCAGTACTTC. The encoded protein is CATCPGQAETQYF.

The rearrangement links TRBV19 to TRBJ1-6; TRBD1 aligns across 10 bases. Looked up from germline, CDR1 is LNHDA and CDR2 is SQIVND (reference sequence). This CDR3 spans 16 amino acids. Trimming removed 1 base from V and 9 bases from J; junction bases left unmatched: 6. CDR3 sequence: CASSIGDRGQSSPLHF. The CDR3 DNA sequence: TGTGCCAGTAGTATAGGTGACAGGGGGCAGAGTTCACCCCTCCACTTT. The entire variable domain, with the rest obtained from reference TRBV19 and TRBJ1-6, is as follows: DGGITQSPKYLFRKEGQNVTLSCEQNLNHDAMYWYRQDPGQGLRLIYYSQIVNDFQKGDIAEGYSVSREKKESFPLTVTSAQKNPTAFYLCASSIGDRGQSSPLHFGNGTRLTVT.

This sequence joins TRBV5-1 and TRBJ1-4, with TRBD1 as a possible D gene (5 bases). Trimming left V 0 bases short and J 4 bases short, with 7 bases between. CDR3 size: 14 residues. The germline CDR1 and CDR2 sequences are SGHRS and YFSETQ. CDR3 DNA sequence: TGCGCCAGCAGCTTGGGACAGATTAATGAAAAACTGTTTTTT. It yields the protein CASSLGQINEKLFF. The full variable domain, with the rest looked up from reference TRBV5-1 and TRBJ1-4, is KAGVTQTPRYLIKTRGQQVTLSCSPISGHRSVSWYQQTPGQGLQFLFEYFSETQRNKGNFPGRFSGRQFSNSRSEMNVSTLELGDSALYLCASSLGQINEKLFFGSGTQLSVL.

The rearrangement uses TRBV5-1 and TRBJ1-6; 8 bases fit TRBD1. With 3 bases clipped from V and 4 bases from J, the junction kept 6 bases outside the gene matches. The CDR3 contains 16 residues. The germline gives CDR1 SGHRS, CDR2 YFSETQ. CDR3 loop: CASSSYRGDYNSPLHF. In DNA form, the CDR3 reads TGCGCCAGCAGCTCCTACAGGGGGGATTATAATTCACCCCTCCACTTT.

The chain recombines TRBV5-6 with TRBJ1-1, with 8 bases fitting TRBD1. V shed 4 bases and J 4 bases; nucleotides not matched to a gene: 6. Germline values: CDR1 SGHDT, CDR2 YYEEEE. This CDR3 is built from 14 residues. The CDR3 region is CASSLTGVRTEAFF. The CDR3 region has the DNA TGTGCCAGCAGCCTGACAGGGGTTCGCACTGAAGCTTTCTTT. Combining the CDR3 with reference TRBV5-6 and TRBJ1-1 gives the whole variable domain DAGVTQSPTHLIKTRGQQVTLRCSPKSGHDTVSWYQQALGQGPQFIFQYYEEEERQRGNFPDRFSGHQFPNYSSELNVNALLLGDSALYLCASSLTGVRTEAFFGQGTRLTVV.

This chain links TRBV11-1 with TRBJ2-1; the match to TRBD2 covers 8 bases. V was clipped by 6 bases and J by 8 bases; unmatched bases: 12. Germline V gene data show CDR1 as SGHAT and CDR2 as FQDESV (reference sequence). The CDR3 length is 15 residues. CDR3 bases: TGTGCCAGCAGGTCGGGACTAGAATTGATCGATGAGCAGTTCTTC. This translates into CASRSGLELIDEQFF.

CDR3 nucleotides: TGTGCCAGCAGTTTATATGACAGTTCCTACGAGCAGTACTTC. Encoded protein: CASSLYDSSYEQYF. The chain recombines TRBV28 with TRBJ2-7; possibly TRBD1 for D (5 bases). This CDR3 is 14 amino acids long. Trimming removed 1 base from V and 1 base from J, with 8 bases in between. Looked up from germline, CDR1 is MDHEN and CDR2 is SYDVKM.

This clone has a handful of counts. The CDR3 DNA is TGTGCCAGCTCACTTACTCCAGGACAGGGTCCCTCCTACGAGCAGTACTTC. Protein sequence: CASSLTPGQGPSYEQYF. The rearrangement links TRBV18 to TRBJ2-7; TRBD1 matches at 8 bases. The CDR3 sequence is 17 residues long. Per the germline V gene, CDR1 is KGHSH and CDR2 is LQKENI. Trimming took 4 bases from V and 0 from J; bases not matched to a gene: 11.

This rearrangement joins TRBV7-6 to TRBJ2-7; TRBD2 agrees at 10 bases. The CDR3 loop spans 16 amino acids. From germline, CDR1 is SGHVS and CDR2 FNYEAQ. Germline trimming cut 0 bases from V and 5 bases from J; bases unmatched to any gene: 7. In DNA, the CDR3 is TGTGCCAGCAGCTTAGCCTCAAGTCTAGCGGGAGACGAGCAGTACTTC. Translating gives CASSLASSLAGDEQYF.

The V gene is TRBV19, the J gene TRBJ1-2; 7 bases agree with TRBD1. Germline V CDR1 and CDR2: LNHDA, SQIVND (reference sequence). V was clipped by 1 base and J by 8 bases; unmatched bases: 4. The CDR3 totals 13 residues. The CDR3 DNA reads as TGTGCCAGTAGTATAGGACAGGGAGGAGGCTACACCTTC. The encoded protein is CASSIGQGGGYTF.

The rearrangement joins TRBV5-6 to TRBJ1-2, with 8 bases that match TRBD1. The V and J ends lost 0 bases and 3 bases, in that order; junction bases with no gene match: 4. There are 15 residues in the CDR3. CDR1 SGHDT and CDR2 YYEEEE come from the germline V gene. The CDR3 region is CASSLAGGGYYGYTF. In DNA form, the CDR3 reads TGTGCCAGCAGCTTGGCAGGGGGCGGCTACTATGGCTACACCTTC.

This chain connects TRBV11-2 to TRBJ2-7, with a possible D match to TRBD2 (5 bases). Trimming removed 5 bases from V and 5 bases from J, with 10 bases in between. The CDR3 is 12 amino acids. Germline V gene data show CDR1 as SGHAT and CDR2 as FQNNGV. The chain's CDR3 is CASSPTRNEQYF. The CDR3 DNA reads as TGTGCCAGCAGCCCTACTAGGAACGAGCAGTACTTC.

This clone is judged medium-sized. V is TRBV10-3 and J is TRBJ2-7, with 15 bases that match TRBD2. Germline loops: CDR1 ENHRY, CDR2 SYGVKD. V shed 3 bases, J shed 0 bases, and the junction held 3 bases outside the gene matches. This CDR3 has 17 residues. CDR3: CAISDGTSGRSSYEQYF. The CDR3 coding sequence is TGTGCCATCAGTGACGGGACTAGCGGGAGGAGCTCCTACGAGCAGTACTTC.

The V gene is TRBV29-1, the J gene TRBJ2-7; 7 bases fit TRBD1. V was clipped by 4 bases and J by 6 bases; unmatched bases: 6. This CDR3 has 12 amino acids. Germline V gives CDR1 SQVTM, CDR2 ANQGSEA. The CDR3 nucleotides read TGCAGCGTTGTAGGGGGCCCTTCCGAGCAGTACTTC. As protein: CSVVGGPSEQYF.

This chain links TRBV25-1 with TRBJ1-1; D remains ambiguous. This CDR3 contains 11 residues. V was clipped by 5 bases and J by 3 bases, with 4 bases between them. CDR1 is MGHDK and CDR2 is SYGVNS in the germline V gene. The CDR3, as DNA: TGTGCCAGCAGTATCTACACTGAAGCTTTCTTT. Translation: CASSIYTEAFF.

The chain has TRBV19 and TRBJ2-5; 7 bases line up with TRBD1. CDR1 and CDR2 (germline): LNHDA, SQIVND (reference sequence). There are 15 residues in the CDR3. Trimming took 5 bases from V and 6 from J; bases not matched to a gene: 12. The CDR3, as DNA: TGTGCCAGTAGTCTGGACAGGACATCGGTGCAGACCCAGTACTTC. This encodes CASSLDRTSVQTQYF. Complete variable domain (other parts from reference TRBV19 and TRBJ2-5): DGGITQSPKYLFRKEGQNVTLSCEQNLNHDAMYWYRQDPGQGLRLIYYSQIVNDFQKGDIAEGYSVSREKKESFPLTVTSAQKNPTAFYLCASSLDRTSVQTQYFGPGTRLLVL.

V gene TRBV5-4 combines with J gene TRBJ2-7, with TRBD1 matching over 7 bases. The V and J ends lost 4 bases and 7 bases, in that order; junction bases with no gene match: 11. Germline V gene data show CDR1 as SGHNT and CDR2 as YYREEE (reference sequence). This CDR3 region has 14 residues. The DNA for the CDR3 is TGTGCCAGCAGCAGACAACAGGGGTCGAGTGAGCAGTACTTC. It specifies CASSRQQGSSEQYF.

This clone was recorded a few times. The chain has TRBV28 and TRBJ2-6; 10 nucleotides line up with TRBD1. Trimming at V came to 7 bases and at J to 2 bases, leaving 8 bases not matched to a gene. The germline gives CDR1 MDHEN, CDR2 SYDVKM. This CDR3 region has 17 residues. CDR3: CASTGGQGRTGANVLTF. The CDR3 DNA reads as TGTGCCAGCACGGGGGGACAGGGGAGGACTGGGGCCAACGTCCTGACTTTC.

V gene TRBV6-1 combines with J gene TRBJ1-2; the D gene is possibly TRBD1 (5 bases). Trimming stripped 3 bases from V and 1 base from J, with 9 bases between. The CDR3 runs to 14 residues. Per germline, CDR1 MNHNS and CDR2 SASEGT. CDR3 sequence (DNA): TGTGCCAGCAGTGAGGCAGGACATAACTATGGCTACACCTTC. The encoded protein is CASSEAGHNYGYTF.

V is TRBV11-2 and J is TRBJ1-5, with D tentatively TRBD1 (5 bases). There are 15 residues in the CDR3. V was clipped by 0 bases and J by 3 bases, with 9 bases between them. CDR1 and CDR2 from the germline V gene are SGHAT and FQNNGV. The CDR3 loop reads CASSLDPGLNQPQHF. The CDR3, as DNA: TGTGCCAGCAGCTTAGACCCAGGGCTCAATCAGCCCCAGCATTTT.

The chain couples TRBV7-9 to TRBJ2-1; 7 nucleotides align to TRBD1. Germline CDR1 and CDR2: SEHNR and FQNEAQ (reference sequence). With 10 bases clipped from V and 1 base from J, the junction kept 7 bases outside the gene matches. The CDR3 runs to 14 residues. CDR3 nucleotide sequence: TGTGCCACCCACGGACAGGTATCCTACAATGAGCAGTTCTTC. Protein sequence: CATHGQVSYNEQFF.

This chain links TRBV7-2 with TRBJ2-1; no clear D gene. The CDR3 extends over 13 amino acids. With 1 base removed from V and 7 bases from J, the gap between germline ends came to 8 bases. Germline V gene sequence: CDR1 SGHTA, CDR2 FQGNSA. The CDR3 loop reads CASSLGLPNEQFF. In DNA, the CDR3 is TGTGCCAGCAGCTTAGGGCTCCCTAATGAGCAGTTCTTC.

This chain connects TRBV15 to TRBJ2-7, with a weak D call TRBD1 (5 bases). Germline V gene sequence: CDR1 LNHNV, CDR2 YYDKDF (reference sequence). CDR3 size: 15 residues. V was cut by 1 base and J by 3 bases, with 13 bases left in between. The CDR3 DNA reads as TGTGCCACCAGCAGAGGGGCGCAGGGCCGCTACGAGCAGTACTTC. Protein sequence: CATSRGAQGRYEQYF.

This sequence joins TRBV29-1 and TRBJ2-3; the D gene is possibly TRBD2 (6 bases). Germline V gives CDR1 SQVTM, CDR2 ANQGSEA. The CDR3 totals 15 residues. V shed 7 bases and J shed 4 bases, with 21 bases lying between them. CDR3: CSAARSAASADTQYF. The DNA of the CDR3 is TGCAGCGCCGCGAGGTCGGCAGCTAGCGCAGATACGCAGTATTTT.